The 21 T cell receptor beta chains listed next were all sequenced from one sample in a study of regulatory T cells in long-lasting Graves disease. Both iRepertoire HTBI primers and Arm-PCR of CDR3 regions were used to build the TCR beta libraries. MiXCR, run by TCRdb on the multiplex PCR reads, gives a single entry per CDR3 protein. Here the sample spans about 530,000 distinct CDR3 sequences, approximately 16% being singletons. As to time point: newly diagnosed GD, antithyroid drugs for less than 3 months. PBMCs were the source of the RNA used for TCR sequencing. These data are also associated with another study on T cells in Graves' hyperthyroidism and ophthalmopathy.

Specimen: peripheral blood mononuclear cells (PBMCs), collected at new diagnosis, from a patient treated with antithyroid drugs. These receptors all stem from a woman aged 40 to 65 with Graves disease.

The gene calls are TRBV29-1 and TRBJ2-7, with a weak D call TRBD1 (6 bases). The germline gives CDR1 SQVTM, CDR2 ANQGSEA. Trimming left V 4 bases short and J 7 bases short, with 14 bases between. The CDR3 loop spans 12 amino acids. The DNA of the CDR3 is TGCAGCGTTGGGGACACCCAACGAGAGCAGTACTTC. Residues: CSVGDTQREQYF.

The chain has TRBV19 and TRBJ1-5; a weak D match, TRBD1 (6 bases). CDR3 length equals 14 residues. The germline V and J ends were trimmed by 5 bases and 5 bases, with 13 bases remaining between them. Germline V lookup: CDR1 LNHDA, CDR2 SQIVND (reference sequence). The CDR3 loop is CASSVWGLDQPQHF. In DNA, the CDR3 is TGTGCCAGTAGTGTCTGGGGGCTCGATCAGCCCCAGCATTTT.

This clonotype was seen at least ten times. The chain links TRBV6-1 to TRBJ2-5; TRBD2 agrees at 8 bases. V shed 8 bases, J shed 1 base, and the junction held 3 bases outside the gene matches. In germline, CDR1 is MNHNS, CDR2 SASEGT. This CDR3 is 13 amino acids long. CDR3 sequence: CASRRGGQETQYF. The CDR3 region has the DNA TGTGCCAGCCGCCGGGGGGGCCAAGAGACCCAGTACTTC.

In this sample, this clonotype turned up a few times. Mismatch with germline at one junction end may stem from a read error. The chain uses TRBV5-1 and TRBJ2-3; 8 bases line up with TRBD1. CDR3 length equals 15 residues. Germline V CDR1 and CDR2: SGHRS, YFSETQ. The CDR3 DNA sequence: TGTGCCAGCAGCTGGGGACAGGCGAGCACAGATACGCAGTATTTT. This encodes CASSWGQASTDTQYF.

This clonotype was seen ten or more times. The chain carries TRBV11-2 and TRBJ2-2; weak D call: TRBD2 (5 bases). The germline V and J ends were trimmed by 3 bases and 7 bases, with 18 bases remaining between them. This CDR3 spans 16 amino acids. Germline V gene data show CDR1 as SGHAT and CDR2 as FQNNGV. The CDR3 sequence: CASSFDGLGSNGELFF. The CDR3 bases are TGTGCCAGCAGCTTTGACGGACTTGGAAGCAACGGGGAGCTGTTTTTT.

The chain joins TRBV3-1 to TRBJ2-4; D unresolved. Germline V gene lookup returns CDR1 LGHDT and CDR2 YNNKEL (reference sequence). V lost 1 base, J lost 14 bases, and 15 bases lay in between. CDR3 length: 13 amino acids. CDR3 in DNA: TGTGCCAGCAGCCAAGTCGAAGGTACTCGAGAGTACTTC. As protein: CASSQVEGTREYF.

This clonotype was seen only a few times. The chain employs TRBV5-4 and TRBJ1-1, with D possibly being TRBD1 (6 bases). This CDR3 spans 13 amino acids. Germline CDR1 is SGHNT and CDR2 is YYREEE (reference sequence). CDR3: CAYGAGAVTEAFF. CDR3 coding DNA: TGTGCGTATGGGGCGGGGGCCGTCACTGAAGCTTTCTTT.

This rearrangement joins TRBV6-2 or TRBV6-3 to TRBJ2-1; 10 bases fit TRBD1. The CDR3 runs to 16 residues. The germline V gene has CDR1 MNHEY and CDR2 SVGEGT. The junction had 10 bases not matched to a gene; V was cut back by 2 bases and J by 9 bases. The CDR3 bases are TGTGCCAGCAGTTACCCCCCCGGGACAGGGGCCGGTGAGCAGTTCTTC. Amino acid sequence: CASSYPPGTGAGEQFF.

This clonotype was seen a few times. The J gene is TRBJ1-2, the V gene TRBV13; D possibly corresponds to TRBD1 (6 bases). Trimming cost V 2 bases and J 4 bases, with 14 bases left between them. CDR1 and CDR2 from the germline V gene are PRHDT and FYEKMQ (reference sequence). The CDR3 is made up of 15 amino acids. In DNA form, the CDR3 reads TGTGCCAGCAGCTTAAGAGAGGGGGGCAGCTATGGCTACACCTTC. It specifies CASSLREGGSYGYTF.

This clonotype has ten or more counts. The V and J genes are TRBV3-1 and TRBJ2-1, with 10 bases aligning to TRBD2. From germline, CDR1 is LGHDT and CDR2 YNNKEL (reference sequence). The CDR3 length is 13 residues. The V gene end was trimmed by 0 bases and the J gene end by 15 bases; junction bases not matched to a gene: 5. For the CDR3, the DNA is TGTGCCAGCAGCCAAGACCTAGCGGGGGTAGTGTTCTTC. Translation: CASSQDLAGVVFF.

This clonotype was recorded at least ten times. The chain joins TRBV27 to TRBJ1-2, with TRBD1 matching 8 bases. V gave up 7 bases and J gave up 5 bases; unmatched junction bases: 12. Germline values: CDR1 MNHEY, CDR2 SMNVEV (reference sequence). This CDR3 has 15 amino acids. The CDR3 protein is CASKLGTGGGYGYTF. The CDR3 region has the DNA TGTGCCAGCAAGTTGGGGACAGGTGGTGGTTATGGCTACACCTTC.

This clonotype occurred once. Since a much larger clone is just one base distant, this may be a read error. This chain uses TRBV11-2 with TRBJ2-2; TRBD1 agrees at 7 bases. The CDR3 consists of 16 residues. The trim removed 5 bases at V and 6 bases at J, leaving 12 bases unmatched. The germline V gene has CDR1 SGHAT and CDR2 FQNNGV. The CDR3 reads CASSPIGEGAAGELFF. The CDR3 coding sequence is TGTGCCAGCAGCCCTATCGGCGAGGGGGCCGCCGGGGAGCTGTTTTTT.

The V call is TRBV15, the J call TRBJ2-4; D unresolved. The V end lost 2 bases, the J end lost 1 base, and 12 bases lay between the germline ends. From germline, CDR1 is LNHNV and CDR2 YYDKDF (reference sequence). The CDR3 has 16 residues. The CDR3 DNA sequence: TGTGCCACCAGCAGAAACCACCTCGGGGCCAAAAACATTCAGTACTTC. Protein sequence: CATSRNHLGAKNIQYF.

J is TRBJ1-1 and V is TRBV18; D unresolved. This CDR3 has 12 residues. The germline gives CDR1 KGHSH, CDR2 LQKENI. V was clipped by 3 bases and J by 10 bases, with 12 bases between them. The CDR3 spells CASSPGRMGAFF. In nucleotides, the CDR3 is TGTGCCAGCTCACCCGGGCGAATGGGAGCTTTCTTT.

The chain is built from TRBV19 and TRBJ1-5, with a tentative D call TRBD1 (5 bases). The length of the CDR3 is 15 residues. The V gene lost 6 bases and the J gene lost 3 bases, with 15 bases spanning the gap. In germline, CDR1 is LNHDA, CDR2 SQIVND (reference sequence). This CDR3 is CASSPLGGNNQPQHF. The CDR3 nucleotides read TGTGCCAGTAGCCCTTTGGGGGGAAACAATCAGCCCCAGCATTTT.

The chain uses TRBV7-8 and TRBJ2-3; 8 positions agree with TRBD2. Looked up from germline, CDR1 is SGHVS and CDR2 is FQNEAQ. There are 16 residues in the CDR3. Losses at the gene ends were 1 base for V and 2 bases for J; bases not matched to a gene: 5. CDR3 sequence (DNA): TGTGCCAGCAGCTTAGAAGCGGGGGTTTACACAGATACGCAGTATTTT. It is translated as CASSLEAGVYTDTQYF.

This clonotype was observed many times. Here the CDR3 DNA reads TGTGCCAGCAGCTCAACAGGGGGCTACACTGAAGCTTTCTTT. Protein sequence: CASSSTGGYTEAFF. The J gene is TRBJ1-1, the V gene TRBV5-4, with TRBD1 identical over 9 bases. The length of the CDR3 is 14 residues. The germline V gene encodes CDR1 SGHNT and CDR2 YYREEE (reference sequence). Unmatched junction bases numbered 3, after V lost 3 bases and J lost 3 bases.

This chain uses TRBV3-1 with TRBJ2-1; D not resolved. V lost 2 bases to trimming and J lost 10 bases, with 9 bases between them. From germline, CDR1 is LGHDT and CDR2 YNNKEL (reference sequence). The length of the CDR3 is 12 residues. The CDR3 region has the DNA TGTGCCAGCAGCCAAACAATCCGGGAGCAGTTCTTC. Translating gives CASSQTIREQFF.

The gene calls are TRBV5-6 and TRBJ2-1; D perhaps matches TRBD1 (6 bases). The length of the CDR3 is 15 residues. Looked up from germline, CDR1 is SGHDT and CDR2 is YYEEEE. Trimming took 2 bases from V and 5 from J, leaving 14 bases between them. In DNA, the CDR3 is TGTGCCAGCAGCTTCTCGATTGGACAGCACAATGAGCAGTTCTTC. This encodes CASSFSIGQHNEQFF.

This clonotype has only a few counts. The chain is built from TRBV19 and TRBJ1-2; 9 nucleotides agree with TRBD1. The CDR3 runs to 16 residues. After removal of 2 bases from V and 1 base from J, the junction contained 5 bases not matched to a gene. Germline-derived CDR1 and CDR2 are LNHDA and SQIVND (reference sequence). The DNA for the CDR3 is TGTGCCAGTAGTATAATCGGACAGGGGCTTAACTATGGCTACACCTTC. This sequence encodes CASSIIGQGLNYGYTF.

This clonotype occurred many times. This chain links TRBV12-5 with TRBJ1-5; D uncertain. The CDR3 is made up of 17 amino acids. CDR1 and CDR2 from the germline V gene are LGHNT and FRNRAP. The V end lost 3 bases, the J end lost 6 bases, and 21 bases lay between the germline ends. The CDR3 sequence is CASGFTSTFVDGQPQHF. CDR3 DNA: TGTGCTAGTGGTTTTACCTCCACCTTTGTTGACGGTCAGCCCCAGCATTTT.